This T cell receptor beta chain is from a study of blood T cell repertoires in COVID-19 (dated by TCRdb to the early 2020s). About the study as a whole: The collaborator samples originated in the United States, Italy and Spain and spanned the acute and convalescent phases of COVID-19. The prospective study material was composed of cDNA or gDNA derived from T cells, B-cell-depleted T cells, or PBMCs. Subjects who had been exposed to COVID-19, were actively infected with it, or had recovered from it provided the deeply sampled blood TCRbeta repertoires that made up the dataset. The repertoires were made available in a free public database intended to serve as a resource for research on the immune response to SARS-CoV-2. HLA class I and class II types, where available, came from metadata supplied by the sample provider rather than from assay-based typing. The samples were drawn from the first 160 participants of the ongoing ImmuneRACE study and from 1,254 subjects provided by 6 global collaborators. The sample metadata nearly always contained a de-identified subject ID, COVID-19 status, age in years and sex. Here is what the overall study found, with its caveats: The amount of clinical and demographic metadata varied by source and participant and was provided uncurated.

With regard to this clone: Its antigen has not been determined. No much larger clonotype is one base removed from it; base qualities were not supplied.

Each collaborating institution followed its own protocols to collect whole blood in K2EDTA tubes. For TCRbeta analysis, collaborators shipped samples in one of three forms: frozen whole blood, isolated PBMCs, or DNA extracted from either of those sample types. CDR1 and CDR2 (SGDLS, YYNGEE) derive from the germline V gene. V is shortened by 0 bases, J by 5 bases, and the region joining them spans 15 bases. The cysteine opens and the phenylalanine closes a CDR3 of 15 amino acids. Only the CDR3 portion is preserved as DNA: 45 bases, with reading frame beginning at the first base. TCRbeta CDR3 regions were amplified from genomic DNA by means of the immunoSEQ Assay, a bias-controlled multiplex PCR. Per the source publication's procedure: The number of nucleated cells in each sample was estimated from the amplification of reference gene primers within the assay. To quantify the absolute abundance of each unique TCRbeta CDR3 rearrangement, sequence reads were collapsed and filtered. For each sample, productive Simpson clonality was calculated as the square root of Simpson's diversity index across productive rearrangements. The table comes from immuneACCESS by way of TCRdb, which keeps in-frame sequences with V and J called. Part of the clones is missing from these tables; in studies checked, under half for an unresolved V gene and the rest for unknown reasons. V and J calls plus clone size are reproduced from that table; the DNA served to infer D and trimming. For this sample the table gives about 16,000 clones, of which around 88% were detected only once. The top ten clonotypes cover 2.5% to 3.5% of the sample.

Specimen: peripheral blood. This chain is built from TRBV9 and TRBJ2-7; TRBD1 could be the D gene, as 6 bases match. The origin of this receptor is a human donor in a cohort sampled during active COVID-19. The DNA reads TGTGCCAGCAGCGTAGGTTCAGGGGACGTCGACGAGCAGTACTTC. Its protein is CASSVGSGDVDEQYF. Here the CDR3 is joined to the reference TRBV9 and TRBJ2-7 genes, and the full variable domain is: DSGVTQTPKHLITATGQRVTLRCSPRSGDLSVYWYQQSLDQGLQFLIQYYNGEERAKGNILERFSAQQFPDLHSELNLSSLELGDSALYFCASSVGSGDVDEQYFGPGTRLTVT.